The rows below give T cell receptor beta chains drawn from one sample of a study of cytomegalovirus exposure and HLA in healthy donors. Assay: immunoSEQ multiplex PCR; the TCRdb copy retains only in-frame clones and omits some. The table shows more than 200,000 clones, with more than 75% occurring only once. The sample consisted of PBMCs. Source of these receptors: a human donor in good health. The CDR3 runs from the conserved cysteine through the conserved F or W. A D gene is named only where the DNA matches it firmly. The size field is filled for only some rows; it gives once, few, many or a size class.

J gene | clone size | V gene | D gene | CDR3 protein | CDR3 DNA
TRBJ2-2 | NA | TRBV2 | TRBD2 | CASSERGLAGGTGELFF | TGTGCCAGCAGTGAGAGGGGCCTAGCGGGAGGGACCGGGGAGCTGTTTTTT
TRBJ2-2 | NA | TRBV7-2 | TRBD2 | CASSYGLAGGGTGELFF | TGTGCCAGCAGCTACGGACTAGCGGGAGGGGGAACCGGGGAGCTGTTTTTT
TRBJ2-7 | NA | TRBV29-1 | TRBD2 | CSVETPTSGNSYEQYF | TGCAGCGTTGAAACACCGACTAGCGGGAATTCCTACGAGCAGTACTTC
TRBJ2-7 | NA | TRBV6-5 | NA | CASSSDTYEQYF | TGTGCCAGCAGCTCCGACACCTACGAGCAGTACTTC
TRBJ2-1 | NA | TRBV9 | NA | CASSTTNRANEQFF | TGTGCCAGCAGCACCACGAACAGGGCGAATGAGCAGTTCTTC
TRBJ2-7 | NA | TRBV14 | TRBD1 | CASRGQGFREQYF | TGTGCCAGCAGGGGACAGGGGTTCAGGGAGCAGTACTTC
TRBJ2-5 | NA | TRBV15 | NA | CATSRDGSGEETQYF | TGTGCCACCAGCAGAGATGGTAGTGGAGAAGAGACCCAGTACTTC
TRBJ2-7 | NA | TRBV13 | TRBD1 | CASSARDRGPYEQYF | TGTGCCAGCAGCGCCCGGGACAGGGGGCCGTACGAGCAGTACTTC
TRBJ2-1 | NA | TRBV7-2 | NA | CASSASGLGQFF | TGTGCCAGCAGCGCGTCCGGGTTGGGGCAGTTCTTC
TRBJ2-7 | NA | TRBV5-1 | TRBD1 | CASSLGQGWEQYF | TGCGCCAGCAGCTTGGGACAGGGTTGGGAGCAGTACTTC
TRBJ2-7 | NA | TRBV7-3 | TRBD2 | CASAGGPSGEQYF | TGTGCCAGCGCGGGAGGGCCTTCGGGCGAGCAGTACTTC
TRBJ2-5 | NA | TRBV6-5 | NA | CASSPYRDEETQYF | TGTGCCAGCAGTCCCTACAGGGACGAGGAGACCCAGTACTTC
TRBJ1-2 | once | TRBV6-4 | TRBD1 | CASSARQGVNYGYTF | TGTGCCAGCAGTGCCCGGCAGGGGGTAAACTATGGCTACACCTTC
TRBJ2-1 | NA | TRBV9 | NA | CASSVAQSYNEQFF | TGTGCCAGCAGCGTAGCACAGTCCTACAATGAGCAGTTCTTC
TRBJ2-4 | NA | TRBV7-8 | NA | CASSPHRDLSHIQYF | TGTGCCAGCAGCCCCCACAGGGATCTTTCGCACATTCAGTACTTC
TRBJ1-3 | NA | TRBV9 | NA | CASSASSGNTIYF | TGTGCCAGCAGCGCGAGCTCTGGAAACACCATATATTTT
TRBJ2-5 | NA | TRBV9 | NA | CASSVAGWGETQYF | TGTGCCAGCAGCGTCGCAGGGTGGGGAGAGACCCAGTACTTC
TRBJ2-1 | NA | TRBV4-2 | NA | CASSQEGQSLSYNEQFF | TGTGCCAGCAGCCAAGAAGGACAGTCTCTATCCTACAATGAGCAGTTCTTC